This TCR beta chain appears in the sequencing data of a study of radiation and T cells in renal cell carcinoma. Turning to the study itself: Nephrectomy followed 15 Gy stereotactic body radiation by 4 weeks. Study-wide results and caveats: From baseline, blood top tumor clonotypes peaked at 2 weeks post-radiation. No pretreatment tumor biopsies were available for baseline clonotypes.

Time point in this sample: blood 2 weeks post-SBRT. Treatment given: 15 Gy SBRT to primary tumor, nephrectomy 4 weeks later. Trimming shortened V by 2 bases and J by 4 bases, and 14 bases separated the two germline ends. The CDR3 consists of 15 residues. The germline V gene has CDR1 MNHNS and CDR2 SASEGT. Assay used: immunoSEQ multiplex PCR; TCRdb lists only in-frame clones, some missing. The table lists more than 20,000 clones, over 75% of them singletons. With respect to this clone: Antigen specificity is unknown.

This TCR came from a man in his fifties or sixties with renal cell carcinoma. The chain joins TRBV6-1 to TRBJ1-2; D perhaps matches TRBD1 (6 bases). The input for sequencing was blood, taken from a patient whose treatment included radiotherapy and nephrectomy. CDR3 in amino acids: CASSENRGRSYGYTF. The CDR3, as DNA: TGTGCCAGCAGTGAAAATCGGGGGCGAAGCTATGGCTACACCTTC.